The clone carrying this T cell receptor beta chain was counted at least ten times. This sample stems from a study of neurological immune-mediated disorders. The sorted libraries took 1 million CD4+ or CD8+ T cells. V was pared by 3 bases and J by 0 bases, with 10 bases between. Germline lookup yields CDR1 SGHRS and CDR2 YFSETQ. The CDR3 length is 15 residues. Synthesis of cDNA was carried out by template-switch 5'RACE. The reaction used 10-nucleotide random UMIs. One entry per CDR3 protein, called by TCRdb with MiXCR from the 5' RACE reads. The table shows 30,000 to 35,000 distinct CDR3 sequences, with approximately 22% occurring only once.

Sequenced sample: CD4+ T cells from blood. The chain couples TRBV5-1 to TRBJ2-1, with TRBD1 as a possible D gene (6 bases). The receptor was derived from a man aged 45-65 years with HTLV-1-associated myelopathy (HAM/TSP). The CDR3 region has the DNA TGCGCCAGCAGCTCAGGACAGAACTCCTACAATGAGCAGTTCTTC. Residues: CASSSGQNSYNEQFF. The full variable domain, its missing parts supplied by reference TRBV5-1 and TRBJ2-1, is KAGVTQTPRYLIKTRGQQVTLSCSPISGHRSVSWYQQTPGQGLQFLFEYFSETQRNKGNFPGRFSGRQFSNSRSEMNVSTLELGDSALYLCASSSGQNSYNEQFFGPGTRLTVL.